This is a list of T cell receptor beta chains from one sample in a study of OX40 agonist ivuxolimab in advanced cancers. Measured with immunoSEQ multiplex PCR; TCRdb has only the in-frame clones, and not every one. The repertoire holds approximately 74,000 clones, with 91% as singletons. Sequenced here: CD4+ or CD8+ T cells sorted from blood, sampled in a trial of the OX40 agonist ivuxolimab. The source is an adult with an advanced solid tumor such as melanoma, head and neck, liver or kidney cancer. CDR3s include the opening cysteine and the closing phenylalanine or tryptophan. The D gene is left open where the match is weak. Not all rows give a size; the values are once, few, many and, for expanded clones, a class.

TRBV10-3	NA	TRBJ2-1	NA	TGTGCCATCAGTGCCGCGGGACTCACTCTATACAATGAGCAGTTCTTC	CAISAAGLTLYNEQFF
TRBV27	NA	TRBJ1-1	NA	TGTGCCAGCAGCGAACGAAGGGCAGGTCCTGGCACTGAAGCTTTCTTT	CASSERRAGPGTEAFF
TRBV28	NA	TRBJ2-3	NA	TGTGCCAGCAGTTGGAGGACGGATACGCAGTATTTT	CASSWRTDTQYF
TRBV27	NA	TRBJ2-3	NA	TGTGCCAGCAGTTTCAGGAAGTACACAGATACGCAGTATTTT	CASSFRKYTDTQYF
TRBV6-4	TRBD1	TRBJ2-2	NA	TGTGCCAGCAGTGCCGAACAGGGGAGTGGGGAGCTGTTTTTT	CASSAEQGSGELFF
TRBV18	TRBD2	TRBJ2-7	NA	TGTGCCAGCTCACCTCCTACTAGCGGGAGTAGCGAGCAGTACTTC	CASSPPTSGSSEQYF
TRBV18	NA	TRBJ2-7	NA	TGTGCCAGCTCCCGCGACAGGCTACCCTACGAGCAGTACTTC	CASSRDRLPYEQYF
TRBV6-1	NA	TRBJ1-2	NA	TGTGCCAGCAGTTCCATCGAGAGGTTCGATGGCTACACCTTC	CASSSIERFDGYTF
TRBV19	TRBD2	TRBJ2-2	NA	TGTGCCAGTACGCCGGGACTAGCGGGAACCGGGGAGCTGTTTTTT	CASTPGLAGTGELFF
TRBV27	NA	TRBJ2-3	NA	TGTGCCAGCAGTCTCAGTAGCACAGATACGCAGTATTTT	CASSLSSTDTQYF
TRBV6-1	NA	TRBJ1-4	NA	TGTGCCAGCAGTGAACCCAGGGGTCCTAATGAAAAACTGTTTTTT	CASSEPRGPNEKLFF
TRBV18	TRBD2	TRBJ2-3	NA	TGTGCCAGCTCATTACGGACTAGCGGGGCCCCCACAGATACGCAGTATTTT	CASSLRTSGAPTDTQYF
TRBV29-1	NA	TRBJ1-1	NA	TGCAGCGCAGGGACGGGGAGGAACACTGAAGCTTTCTTT	CSAGTGRNTEAFF
TRBV5-4	TRBD1	TRBJ1-2	NA	TGTGCCAGCAGCAACAGGGGAGGCTACACCTTC	CASSNRGGYTF
TRBV7-8	NA	TRBJ1-1	NA	TGTGCCAGCAGCTTAGGTGGCAGCACTGAAGCTTTCTTT	CASSLGGSTEAFF
TRBV29-1	NA	TRBJ1-1	NA	TGCAGCGTGTTGGGGGTTGGGGCTTTCTTT	CSVLGVGAFF
TRBV11-2	NA	TRBJ2-7	NA	TGTGCCAGCAGCCGAGGGACGGCAAGACTCGAGCAGTACTTC	CASSRGTARLEQYF
TRBV5-1	TRBD2	TRBJ2-7	once	TGCGCCAGCAGCTTGGGGAGCGGGAGCCCGGGGGAGCAGTACTTC	CASSLGSGSPGEQYF